The clone carrying this TCR beta chain was observed once. Antigen unknown. The sample comes from a study of shared clonotypes between healthy human individuals. Study-level background: In total, the donors were two women and a few men aged 18 to 49. Study results and caveats: At large depth, rarefaction still showed sorted-subset sequencing to be incomplete. Non-shared clonotypes showed lower generation probabilities than clonotypes common to all four donors.

Naive CD8 cells lacked CD45RO, underwent positive selection for CCR7 and left out terminally differentiated effector memory CD45RA+ cells. Sorted subsets were amplified in replicate PCRs using approximately 0.2 ug DNA, 30,000 to 35,000 T cell genomes. Method: immunoSEQ multiplex PCR; TCRdb's copy keeps in-frame clones and lacks some. The repertoire includes millions of clones, roughly 94% of them detected once, and approximately 1.2% sits in the top ten. The germline V and J ends were trimmed by 2 bases and 8 bases, with 7 bases remaining between them. Germline CDR1 reads MNHEY; CDR2 reads SMNVEV (reference sequence). CDR3 size: 12 residues.

The sequencing input was naive CD8+ T cells sorted from blood. The J gene is TRBJ2-1, the V gene TRBV27, with D perhaps given as TRBD1 or TRBD2 (5 bases each). This receptor was identified in a man aged 18-30 years in good health. DNA for the CDR3: TGTGCCAGCAGTTTAAGGGACGATGAGCAGTTCTTC. It encodes CASSLRDDEQFF.